This TCR beta chain was captured in a study of blood T cells in healthy people across ages. Study observations and caveats: Relative to aged donors, long-lived donors carried more naive CD4+ cells and displayed higher diversity. TCR beta diversity per million T cells fell roughly linearly with age.

Primed by a sample-barcoded 5' primer and a J-beta primer mix, a second PCR proceeded for about 6 to 11 cycles. Every cDNA was tagged by a template-switch adaptor with 12 random nucleotides. TCRdb reprocessed the 5' RACE reads with MiXCR, giving one entry per CDR3 protein. This sample has fewer than 800,000 distinct CDR3 sequences, with roughly 21% found just once. The germline V gene has CDR1 MNHEY and CDR2 SMNVEV (reference sequence). This CDR3 is 14 amino acids long. V shed 7 bases and J shed 3 bases, with 13 bases lying between them. A remark on this clonotype: Its antigen remains unidentified.

This rearrangement joins TRBV27 to TRBJ2-1; possible D gene TRBD2, 5 bases. This sequence was found in an older man in good health. Sequencing used blood. The DNA of the CDR3 is TGTGCCAGCAAGGAGGCCCCTCACTACAATGAGCAGTTCTTC. This gives the protein CASKEAPHYNEQFF.